This entry lists 8 T cell receptor beta chains sequenced from one sample in a study of a mutant IDH1 vaccine in newly diagnosed glioma. No antigens are known for them. TCRdb's copy holds only in-frame clones and misses some; the assay was immunoSEQ multiplex PCR. The profile shows tens of thousands of clones, less than 85% of them singletons. Indicated time point: week 47, end of study. The study gave 300 ug of mutant IDH1 20-mer peptide per vaccine dose, with topical imiquimod. Sequencing was performed on PBMCs, taken from a glioma patient whose treatment included an IDH1 peptide vaccine. These receptors were taken from a man aged 18 to 30 with glioma. Some clones in this sample may be carry-over from other donors' samples.

The V gene is TRBV2, the J gene TRBJ2-3; 11 bases fit TRBD2. CDR1 and CDR2 from the germline V gene are SNHLY and FYNNEI. V lost 8 bases, J lost 3 bases, and 7 bases stayed unmatched. This CDR3 region has 15 residues. The CDR3 protein is CASDASGGSTDTQYF. CDR3 DNA: TGTGCCAGCGACGCTAGCGGGGGGAGTACAGATACGCAGTATTTT.

This clone is a singleton in its sample. The chain combines TRBV30 with TRBJ2-5; TRBD2 matches 10 bases. The germline V gene encodes CDR1 GTSNPN and CDR2 SVGIG (reference sequence). J lost 6 bases, V lost 0 bases, and 13 bases had no gene match. The CDR3 contains 17 residues. The CDR3 sequence: CAWSVRPSGSVPKTQYF. The CDR3 nucleotides read TGTGCCTGGAGTGTTAGGCCTAGCGGGAGCGTTCCAAAGACCCAGTACTTC.

This clone occurred once. The chain uses TRBV7-6 and TRBJ2-3, with 14 bases aligning to TRBD2. The V segment lost 5 bases and the J segment 6 bases; nucleotides outside the gene matches: 4. CDR3 length: 15 amino acids. Germline CDR1 SGHVS, CDR2 FNYEAQ. CDR3 region: CASSHGTSGSDTQYF. The CDR3, as DNA: TGTGCCAGCAGCCATGGGACTAGCGGGAGTGATACGCAGTATTTT.

The chain recombines TRBV27 with TRBJ2-7, with D possibly being TRBD2 (6 bases). The CDR3 is 16 amino acids. Germline V gives CDR1 MNHEY, CDR2 SMNVEV (reference sequence). V lost 0 bases to trimming and J lost 0 bases, with 12 bases between them. CDR3 residues: CASSLSRGGYSYEQYF. Here the CDR3 DNA reads TGTGCCAGCAGTTTATCGCGGGGAGGTTACTCCTACGAGCAGTACTTC.

V usage is TRBV29-1 and J usage is TRBJ1-2, with unresolved D. The CDR3 runs to 11 residues. Per germline, CDR1 SQVTM and CDR2 ANQGSEA. Trimming removed 2 bases at V and 7 bases at J, with 8 bases between. Here the CDR3 DNA reads TGCAGCGTTGAAAAGGACTTTGGCTACACCTTC. This gives the protein CSVEKDFGYTF.

This sequence joins TRBV5-1 and TRBJ2-7; 12 bases map to TRBD2. Germline V gene data show CDR1 as SGHRS and CDR2 as YFSETQ. The V and J ends lost 4 bases and 2 bases, in that order; junction bases with no gene match: 4. The CDR3 has 15 residues. The CDR3 nucleotides read TGCGCCAGCAGCACGACTAGCGGGGGTGCCTACGAGCAGTACTTC. The encoded protein is CASSTTSGGAYEQYF.

CDR3: CASRPTGAFYEQYF. The CDR3 region has the DNA TGTGCCAGCAGACCGACAGGGGCTTTTTACGAGCAGTACTTC. V usage is TRBV6-5 and J usage is TRBJ2-7, with TRBD1 identical over 8 bases. Germline V CDR1 and CDR2: MNHEY, SVGAGI. The junction had 8 bases not matched to a gene; V was cut back by 6 bases and J by 4 bases. The CDR3 contains 14 residues.

This clone was seen a few times. The genes are TRBV19 and TRBJ1-1; 9 bases line up with TRBD1. The V and J ends lost 2 bases and 0 bases, in that order; junction bases with no gene match: 4. Germline lookup yields CDR1 LNHDA and CDR2 SQIVND (reference sequence). The CDR3 runs 16 residues. CDR3 region: CASSIKTGGMNTEAFF. The CDR3 DNA reads as TGTGCCAGTAGTATAAAGACAGGGGGGATGAACACTGAAGCTTTCTTT. The full variable domain, with the rest looked up from reference TRBV19 and TRBJ1-1, is DGGITQSPKYLFRKEGQNVTLSCEQNLNHDAMYWYRQDPGQGLRLIYYSQIVNDFQKGDIAEGYSVSREKKESFPLTVTSAQKNPTAFYLCASSIKTGGMNTEAFFGQGTRLTVV.